A selection of T cell receptor beta chains follows, all from one sample in a study of graft-versus-host responses after intestinal transplantation. Profiled with immunoSEQ multiplex PCR; TCRdb holds only in-frame clones, not every one. The profile shows some 22,000 clones, approximately 90% of them singletons. Sequenced here: PBMCs, sampled around 40 days after intestinal transplant. The receptors originated from a human patient who received an intestinal transplant, so some T cells may come from the graft donor. CDR3s include the opening cysteine and the closing phenylalanine or tryptophan. A D gene is named only where the DNA matches it firmly. The size of a clone is reported for some rows only, either as once, few or many, or as a class for expanded clones.

d_gene | j_gene | abundance | v_gene | CDR3aa | CDR3nt
. | TRBJ1-3 | . | TRBV7-8 | CASSLGQIRSGNTIYF | TGTGCCAGCAGCTTAGGTCAGATTCGCTCTGGAAACACCATATATTTT
TRBD1 | TRBJ2-7 | . | TRBV2 | CASSPTPGTDVGEQYF | TGTGCCAGCAGTCCCACCCCCGGGACAGACGTCGGCGAGCAGTACTTC
. | TRBJ2-1 | . | TRBV15 | CATSREIAVSSYNEQFF | TGTGCCACCAGCAGAGAGATCGCGGTAAGCTCCTACAATGAGCAGTTCTTC
TRBD1 | TRBJ2-7 | . | TRBV5-8 | CASSLGGDRREQYF | TGTGCCAGCAGCTTGGGCGGGGACAGGCGGGAGCAGTACTTC
. | TRBJ2-7 | . | TRBV5-1 | CASSSQTVEAGEQYF | TGCGCCAGCAGCTCTCAGACAGTTGAAGCGGGTGAGCAGTACTTC
TRBD2 | TRBJ2-1 | . | TRBV28 | CASSSSDSGRAYNEQFF | TGTGCCAGCAGTTCCAGTGATAGCGGGAGGGCCTATAATGAGCAGTTCTTC
. | TRBJ1-4 | . | TRBV18 | CASSPPEGTNEKLFF | TGTGCCAGCTCACCGCCGGAGGGAACTAATGAAAAACTGTTTTTT
. | TRBJ2-7 | . | TRBV14 | CASSLSPPQYF | TGTGCCAGCAGCCTAAGTCCCCCGCAGTACTTC
. | TRBJ2-7 | once | TRBV7-2 | CASSPGPTYEQYF | TGTGCCAGCAGCCCCGGGCCCACTTACGAGCAGTACTTC
TRBD1 | TRBJ1-1 | . | TRBV5-8 | CASSGGQAPLPALNTEAFF | TGTGCCAGCAGCGGGGGACAGGCCCCCCTACCGGCCTTGAACACTGAAGCTTTCTTT
TRBD1 | TRBJ1-5 | . | TRBV19 | CASSIQGARNQPQHF | TGTGCCAGTAGTATACAGGGGGCTCGCAATCAGCCCCAGCATTTT
. | TRBJ1-2 | . | TRBV28 | CASSFMGYGDTTNYGYTF | TGTGCCAGCAGTTTTATGGGCTATGGGGACACAACTAACTATGGCTACACCTTC
. | TRBJ1-3 | . | TRBV28 | CASNSDPLIENTIYF | TGTGCCAGCAACTCTGACCCCCTGATTGAAAACACCATATATTTT
TRBD2 | TRBJ2-7 | . | TRBV28 | CASSWTLAGPNYEQYF | TGTGCCAGCAGTTGGACCTTAGCGGGACCGAACTACGAGCAGTACTTC
. | TRBJ1-2 | . | TRBV29-1 | CSVPGGNSGYTF | TGCAGCGTCCCGGGGGGGAACAGTGGCTACACCTTC
. | TRBJ2-7 | . | TRBV2 | CASRDLRGFGNEQYF | TGTGCCAGCAGGGACCTAAGGGGTTTCGGTAACGAGCAGTACTTC